This entry concerns a single T cell receptor beta chain. Germline CDR1 is SGHRS and CDR2 is YFSETQ. This CDR3 is 16 amino acids long. Trimming removed 4 bases from V and 2 bases from J; junction bases left unmatched: 8. Measured with immunoSEQ multiplex PCR; TCRdb has only the in-frame clones, and not every one. The sample holds 350,000 to 500,000 clones; about 87% are singletons and the top ten take 0.8% to 1%. This specimen comes from a study of blood T cell repertoires in COVID-19. The TCR was taken from a man between 18 and 29 years old with COVID-19, enrolled during active disease. Material for sequencing was peripheral blood. The chain carries TRBV5-1 and TRBJ1-4, with 7 bases lining up with TRBD1. The CDR3 DNA follows: TGCGCCAGCAGCCCTCAAGGGGGCGCGACTAATGAAAAACTGTTTTTT. It is translated as CASSPQGGATNEKLFF.